Below, 22 T cell receptor beta chains from the same sample are listed, as sequenced in a study of shared clonotypes between healthy human individuals. Sequenced by immunoSEQ multiplex PCR; TCRdb stores in-frame clones only, minus some. The sample lists 470,000 or so clones, more than 65% occurring once. The sequenced sample was PBMCs. Every receptor here comes from a woman between 40 and 50 years old in good health. Some clones in this sample may be carry-over from other donors' samples.

The chain recombines TRBV21-1 with TRBJ2-2; TRBD2 reflects the table's D call only, with no check against the DNA. TRBV21-1 is a pseudogene. The CDR3 has 18 amino acids. The CDR3 region is CASSMRLAGGLDTGELFF. The CDR3 nucleotides read TGTGCCAGCAGTATGAGGCTAGCGGGAGGTTTGGACACCGGGGAGCTGTTTTTT.

The chain couples TRBV6-1 to TRBJ1-2, with 7 bases that match TRBD1. Germline loops: CDR1 MNHNS, CDR2 SASEGT. V trimming: 4 bases; J trimming: 1 base; junction bases outside the gene matches: 6. The CDR3 covers 15 residues. CDR3: CASSGTGTFNYGYTF. The CDR3, as DNA: TGTGCCAGCAGTGGGACAGGAACGTTTAACTATGGCTACACCTTC.

The chain uses TRBV4-3 and TRBJ1-5, with 8 bases fitting TRBD1. The CDR3 runs to 16 residues. J was trimmed by 0 bases and V by 1 base; bases with no gene match: 2. CDR1 and CDR2 (germline): LGHNA, YSLEER. CDR3 protein: CASSQAGGHSNQPQHF. CDR3 nucleotides: TGCGCCAGCAGCCAAGCAGGGGGCCATAGCAATCAGCCCCAGCATTTT.

On this clone: A far larger clone is only one base removed, so a read error is likely. The sample carries other DNA sequences with the same CDR3. The chain links TRBV7-9 to TRBJ2-7; D uncertain. The CDR3 totals 15 residues. With 0 bases removed from V and 2 bases from J, the gap between germline ends came to 11 bases. Germline V gene sequence: CDR1 SEHNR, CDR2 FQNEAQ (reference sequence). CDR3 in amino acids: CASSLAGTEAYEQYF. The CDR3 nucleotides are TGTGCCAGCAGCTTAGCGGGTACAGAAGCCTACGAGCAGTACTTC.

V gene TRBV18 combines with J gene TRBJ1-1, with 8 bases identical to TRBD1. This CDR3 has 14 residues. Germline V gene lookup returns CDR1 KGHSH and CDR2 LQKENI. The V and J ends lost 5 bases and 7 bases, in that order; junction bases with no gene match: 9. Here the CDR3 reads CASSATGVAYEAFF. The CDR3, as DNA: TGTGCCAGCTCAGCGACAGGGGTCGCTTATGAAGCTTTCTTT.

The CDR3 bases are TGTGCCAGCAGTGAATGGCAGGGGAACACCGGGGAGCTGTTTTTT. Protein: CASSEWQGNTGELFF. The rearrangement joins TRBV6-1 to TRBJ2-2, with a tentative D call TRBD1 (5 bases). This CDR3 region has 15 residues. CDR1 MNHNS and CDR2 SASEGT come from the germline V gene. With 2 bases removed from V and 1 base from J, the gap between germline ends came to 8 bases.

This clone has just one count. The chain employs TRBV2 and TRBJ2-3; 8 bases fit TRBD2. This CDR3 comprises 15 residues. Per germline, CDR1 SNHLY and CDR2 FYNNEI. Trimming removed 6 bases from V and 6 bases from J; junction bases left unmatched: 11. The CDR3 DNA reads as TGTGCCAGCAGAGGACTAGCACAAGGGGCGGATACGCAGTATTTT. Amino acid sequence: CASRGLAQGADTQYF.

This clone occurred a few times. The rearrangement uses TRBV7-2 and TRBJ1-2, with 9 nucleotides matching TRBD1. Germline values: CDR1 SGHTA, CDR2 FQGNSA. This CDR3 is built from 18 residues. V lost 5 bases and J lost 4; bases outside the gene matches: 17. This CDR3 is CASSPGTGLGLISYGYTF. As DNA, the CDR3 is TGTGCCAGCAGCCCCGGGACAGGGTTGGGTCTAATAAGCTATGGCTACACCTTC.

As to this clone: A far larger clone is off by one base, so a read error is likely. The rearrangement uses TRBV10-2 and TRBJ2-2; unclear D gene. With 2 bases removed from V and 1 base from J, the gap between germline ends came to 8 bases. From germline, CDR1 is WSHSY and CDR2 SAAADI. The CDR3 is 15 amino acids. The CDR3 bases are TGCGCCAGCAGTGAGAGGATTAGGAACACCGGGGAGCTGTTTTTT. Its protein is CASSERIRNTGELFF.

This sequence joins TRBV4-1 and TRBJ1-2; D is undetermined. The CDR3 loop spans 14 amino acids. The germline V gene has CDR1 MGHRA and CDR2 YSYEKL. Trimming stripped 0 bases from V and 4 bases from J, with 9 bases between. CDR3 in DNA: TGCGCCAGCAGCCAAGAAGAGGGTATCTATGGCTACACCTTC. Its protein product is CASSQEEGIYGYTF.

V and J are TRBV5-1 and TRBJ1-1; D unclear. The V and J ends lost 1 base and 0 bases respectively, with 10 bases between them. Germline V gene lookup returns CDR1 SGHRS and CDR2 YFSETQ. The CDR3 sequence is 15 residues long. The CDR3 region is CASSLIGIMNTEAFF. CDR3 nucleotide sequence: TGCGCCAGCAGCTTGATAGGGATCATGAACACTGAAGCTTTCTTT.

The table lists this clone with a few counts. The V and J genes are TRBV9 and TRBJ1-1; D gene unclear. Germline CDR1 reads SGDLS; CDR2 reads YYNGEE. The CDR3 is made up of 13 amino acids. V was cut by 3 bases and J by 5 bases, with 11 bases left in between. The CDR3 coding sequence is TGTGCCAGCAGCGCCATTTCGGGGACTGAAGCTTTCTTT. Its protein is CASSAISGTEAFF.

The rearrangement links TRBV5-6 to TRBJ2-1; TRBD2 matches 10 bases. Germline lookup yields CDR1 SGHDT and CDR2 YYEEEE. This CDR3 is 14 amino acids long. The ends lost 6 bases at V and 7 bases at J; junction bases unmatched: 7. The CDR3 is CASISRTSGNEQFF. CDR3 DNA sequence: TGTGCCAGCATATCCCGGACTAGCGGAAATGAGCAGTTCTTC. The variable domain in full, with the rest retrieved from reference TRBV5-6 and TRBJ2-1, is DAGVTQSPTHLIKTRGQQVTLRCSPKSGHDTVSWYQQALGQGPQFIFQYYEEEERQRGNFPDRFSGHQFPNYSSELNVNALLLGDSALYLCASISRTSGNEQFFGPGTRLTVL.

Details on this clone: Distinct nucleotide sequences in the sample also encode this CDR3. The chain recombines TRBV9 with TRBJ2-1, with 10 bases matching TRBD2. The germline CDR1 and CDR2 sequences are SGDLS and YYNGEE. J lost 4 bases, V lost 4 bases, and 5 bases had no gene match. The CDR3 runs to 15 residues. The CDR3 here is CASSPGTSAYNEQFF. Written as DNA, the CDR3 is TGTGCCAGCAGCCCCGGGACTAGCGCGTACAATGAGCAGTTCTTC.

About this clone: This probably arose from a read error, given a far larger clone one base away. The chain couples TRBV5-1 to TRBJ1-1, with D uncertain. Germline V gene lookup returns CDR1 SGHRS and CDR2 YFSETQ. The CDR3 extends over 14 amino acids. CDR3 nucleotides: TGCGCCAGCAGCTTGGGCGGAATGAACACTGAAGCTTCCTTT. Translating gives CASSLGGMNTEASF.

The chain couples TRBV28 to TRBJ1-4, with 9 bases fitting TRBD1. The length of the CDR3 is 14 residues. Germline-derived CDR1 and CDR2 are MDHEN and SYDVKM. Trimming at V came to 5 bases and at J to 6 bases, leaving 4 bases not matched to a gene. CDR3 nucleotide sequence: TGTGCCAGCAGTGCCGGGACAGGGTATGAAAAACTGTTTTTT. Its translation: CASSAGTGYEKLFF.

J is TRBJ2-2 and V is TRBV5-6; TRBD1 matches 7 bases. V lost 0 bases, J lost 5 bases, and 10 bases stayed unmatched. The germline CDR1 and CDR2 sequences are SGHDT and YYEEEE. The CDR3 length is 17 residues. The CDR3 sequence: CASSLGQGPTGTGELFF. CDR3 nucleotides: TGTGCCAGCAGCTTGGGACAGGGTCCCACAGGTACCGGGGAGCTGTTTTTT.

This clone was seen repeatedly, ten times or more. The chain is built from TRBV5-4 and TRBJ1-1, with 8 bases aligning to TRBD1. Per the germline V gene, CDR1 is SGHNT and CDR2 is YYREEE (reference sequence). V shed 3 bases and J 5 bases; nucleotides not matched to a gene: 9. The CDR3 totals 15 residues. Here the CDR3 reads CASSSNRGLTTEAFF. In DNA form, the CDR3 reads TGTGCCAGCAGCTCGAACAGGGGGTTGACGACTGAAGCTTTCTTT.

The gene calls are TRBV13 and TRBJ2-7, with 8 bases lining up with TRBD2. Per the germline V gene, CDR1 is PRHDT and CDR2 is FYEKMQ (reference sequence). This CDR3 is 17 amino acids long. After removal of 0 bases from V and 3 bases from J, the junction contained 10 bases not matched to a gene. CDR3 in DNA: TGTGCCAGCAGCTTAGGGACTTTAGCGGGAACCTACTACGAGCAGTACTTC. It yields the protein CASSLGTLAGTYYEQYF.

To note about this clone: Given a far larger clone just one base away, this is likely a sequencing read error. Without the conserved terminal phenylalanine or tryptophan, this CDR3 likely stems from a read error. This chain connects TRBV5-1 to TRBJ2-7; possibly TRBD1 for D (6 bases). This CDR3 spans 14 amino acids. CDR1 and CDR2 from the germline V gene are SGHRS and YFSETQ. With 6 bases removed from V and 2 bases from J, the gap between germline ends came to 15 bases. The CDR3 region is CASNPQGMAYEQYL. The CDR3 DNA reads TGCGCCAGCAACCCACAGGGTATGGCCTACGAGCAGTACCTC.

The chain uses TRBV27 and TRBJ2-3, with TRBD1 as a possible D gene (5 bases). CDR3 length: 17 residues. The germline gives CDR1 MNHEY, CDR2 SMNVEV (reference sequence). V lost 5 bases to trimming and J lost 2 bases, with 20 bases between them. The CDR3: CASSQKRTPLTTDTQYF. The CDR3 DNA is TGTGCCAGCAGTCAAAAAAGGACACCCCTGACCACAGATACGCAGTATTTT.

V is TRBV6-1 and J is TRBJ1-1; the match to TRBD1 covers 7 bases. This CDR3 contains 18 residues. Per the germline V gene, CDR1 is MNHNS and CDR2 is SASEGT. The trim removed 0 bases at V and 3 bases at J, leaving 13 bases unmatched. The CDR3 bases are TGTGCCAGCAGTGAAGCGTGGGGCAACCAGGGGGTTCACACTGAAGCTTTCTTT. This gives the protein CASSEAWGNQGVHTEAFF.